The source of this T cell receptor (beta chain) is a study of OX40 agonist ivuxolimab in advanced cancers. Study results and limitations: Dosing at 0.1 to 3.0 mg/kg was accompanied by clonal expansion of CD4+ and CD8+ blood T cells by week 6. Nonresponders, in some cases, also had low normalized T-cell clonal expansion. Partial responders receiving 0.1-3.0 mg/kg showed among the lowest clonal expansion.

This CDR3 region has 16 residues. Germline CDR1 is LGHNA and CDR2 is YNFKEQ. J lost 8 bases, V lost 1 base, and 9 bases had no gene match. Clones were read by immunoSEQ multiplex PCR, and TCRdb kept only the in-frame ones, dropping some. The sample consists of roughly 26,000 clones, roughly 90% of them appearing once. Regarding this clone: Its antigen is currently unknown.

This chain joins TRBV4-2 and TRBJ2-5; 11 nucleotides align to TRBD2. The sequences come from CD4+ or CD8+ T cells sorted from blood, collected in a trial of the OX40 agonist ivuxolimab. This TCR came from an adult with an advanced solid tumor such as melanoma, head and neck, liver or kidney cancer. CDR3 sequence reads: CASSQALAGGLLTQYF. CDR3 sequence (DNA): TGTGCCAGCAGCCAAGCGCTAGCGGGGGGCCTCCTTACCCAGTACTTC.